A single TCR beta chain is shown here with its context. Its specificity is unknown. The entry originates in a study of T-cell reconstitution after alpha-beta-depleted transplantation in children. Study observations and caveats: T-cell counts and diversity at one year post-transplant came mainly from newly produced T cells. The study reportedly traced alpha-beta T cells about two months after transplant to several hundred expanded graft clones.

V lost 1 base and J 0 bases, leaving 6 bases between the germline ends. This CDR3 has 14 residues. CDR1 is MNHNS and CDR2 is SASEGT in the germline V gene. The library targeted TCRbeta and was prepared with unique molecular identifiers. TCRdb fed the PCR reads into MiXCR, producing one record per CDR3 protein. The sample yields 97,000 or so distinct CDR3 sequences, about 8% seen once. The chain recombines TRBV6-1 with TRBJ1-1; no definite D call. Sequenced material: PBMCs, taken before TCRalphabeta/CD19-depleted stem cell transplant. The receptor comes from a boy aged 2 to 9 with acute lymphoblastic leukemia, due to receive a stem cell transplant. The CDR3 sequence: CASSEGPMNTEAFF. CDR3 in DNA: TGTGCCAGCAGTGAAGGGCCTATGAACACTGAAGCTTTCTTT.